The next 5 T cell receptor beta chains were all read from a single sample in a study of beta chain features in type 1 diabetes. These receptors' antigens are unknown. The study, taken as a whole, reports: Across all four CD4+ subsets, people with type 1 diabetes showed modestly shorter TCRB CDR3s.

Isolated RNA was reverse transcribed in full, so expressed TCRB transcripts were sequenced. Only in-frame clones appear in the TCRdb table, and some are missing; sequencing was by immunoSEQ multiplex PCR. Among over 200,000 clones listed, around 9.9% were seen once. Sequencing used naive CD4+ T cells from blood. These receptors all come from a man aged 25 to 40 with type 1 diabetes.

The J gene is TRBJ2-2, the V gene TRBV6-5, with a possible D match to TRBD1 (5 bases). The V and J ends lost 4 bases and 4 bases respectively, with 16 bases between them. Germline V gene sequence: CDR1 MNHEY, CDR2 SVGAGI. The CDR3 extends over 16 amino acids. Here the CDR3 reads CASSSRILRGTGELFF. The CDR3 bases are TGTGCCAGCAGTTCCCGTATCCTAAGGGGCACCGGGGAGCTGTTTTTT.

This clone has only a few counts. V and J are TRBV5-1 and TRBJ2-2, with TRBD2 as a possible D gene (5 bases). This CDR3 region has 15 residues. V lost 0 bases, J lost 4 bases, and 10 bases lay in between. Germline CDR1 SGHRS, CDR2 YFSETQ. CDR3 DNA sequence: TGCGCCAGCAGCTTGGATGGACTCCCCACCGGGGAGCTGTTTTTT. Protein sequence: CASSLDGLPTGELFF.

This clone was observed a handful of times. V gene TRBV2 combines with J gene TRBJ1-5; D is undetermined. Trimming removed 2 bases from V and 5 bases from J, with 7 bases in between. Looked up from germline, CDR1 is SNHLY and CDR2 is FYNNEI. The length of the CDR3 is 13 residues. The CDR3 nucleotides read TGTGCCAGCAGTGAACAGGAAGATCAGCCCCAGCATTTT. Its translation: CASSEQEDQPQHF.

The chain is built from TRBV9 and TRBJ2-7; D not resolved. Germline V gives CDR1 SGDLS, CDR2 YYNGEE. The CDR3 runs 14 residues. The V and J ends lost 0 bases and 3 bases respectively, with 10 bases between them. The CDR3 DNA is TGTGCCAGCAGCGTAGCCGGGTCCCACTACGAGCAGTACTTC. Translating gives CASSVAGSHYEQYF.

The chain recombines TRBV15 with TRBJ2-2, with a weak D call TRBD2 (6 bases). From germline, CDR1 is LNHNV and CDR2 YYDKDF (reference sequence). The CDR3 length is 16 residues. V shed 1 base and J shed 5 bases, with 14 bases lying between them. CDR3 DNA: TGTGCCACCAGCAGAGGGTCAGGGAGGTTTACCGGGGAGCTGTTTTTT. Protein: CATSRGSGRFTGELFF.